The 31 T cell receptor beta chains below were found in one sample sequenced in a study of OX40 agonist ivuxolimab in advanced cancers. Here immunoSEQ multiplex PCR was the method, and the copy in TCRdb shows in-frame clones only, minus some. The table records around 90,000 clones, about nine tenths of them present only once. Material: CD4+ or CD8+ T cells sorted from blood, obtained in a trial of the OX40 agonist ivuxolimab. These TCRs come from an adult with an advanced solid tumor such as melanoma, head and neck, liver or kidney cancer.

The V and J genes are TRBV5-1 and TRBJ1-4; 8 bases align to TRBD1. Germline lookup yields CDR1 SGHRS and CDR2 YFSETQ. Trimming cost V 4 bases and J 10 bases; bases outside gene matches: 12. The CDR3 has 15 residues. CDR3: CASSPPEQGGGKLFF. In nucleotides, the CDR3 is TGCGCCAGCAGCCCCCCAGAACAGGGGGGGGGAAAACTGTTTTTT.

This clone was found once. The J gene is TRBJ2-6, the V gene TRBV2; D is unclear. CDR1 SNHLY and CDR2 FYNNEI come from the germline V gene. CDR3 size: 15 residues. V was shortened by 4 bases and J by 4 bases, with 11 bases between the two germline ends. Here the CDR3 DNA reads TGTGCCAGCAGTGGGGGAATGCGAGGGGCCAACGTCCTGACTTTC. Its protein product is CASSGGMRGANVLTF.

The V and J genes are TRBV6-5 and TRBJ1-3, with D hard to call. Germline V lookup: CDR1 MNHEY, CDR2 SVGAGI. Trimming removed 9 bases at V and 1 base at J, with 4 bases between. This CDR3 is 11 amino acids long. CDR3 in amino acids: CASQSGNTIYF. CDR3 in DNA: TGTGCCAGTCAATCTGGAAACACCATATATTTT.

The chain has TRBV7-2 and TRBJ2-3, with 10 bases matching TRBD2. V was clipped by 3 bases and J by 3 bases; unmatched bases: 6. The CDR3 runs 16 residues. Germline loops: CDR1 SGHTA, CDR2 FQGNSA. CDR3: CASSLSGGARTDTQYF. CDR3 coding DNA: TGTGCCAGCAGCTTGAGCGGGGGGGCCCGGACAGATACGCAGTATTTT.

This sequence joins TRBV5-4 and TRBJ1-1, with D possibly being TRBD1 (5 bases). The V end was cut by 3 bases, the J end by 0 bases, with 15 bases between. This CDR3 spans 16 amino acids. Germline CDR1 reads SGHNT; CDR2 reads YYREEE (reference sequence). The CDR3 here is CASSSPTDTLNTEAFF. The CDR3 DNA sequence: TGTGCCAGCAGCTCGCCCACGGACACCCTGAACACTGAAGCTTTCTTT.

The genes are TRBV7-2 and TRBJ2-1, with TRBD2 matching 8 bases. V trimming: 1 base; J trimming: 12 bases; junction bases outside the gene matches: 8. The CDR3 is made up of 14 amino acids. Germline V CDR1 and CDR2: SGHTA, FQGNSA. The CDR3 sequence: CASSLEGLELAQFF. CDR3 in DNA: TGTGCCAGCAGCTTAGAGGGACTAGAACTGGCGCAGTTCTTC.

The CDR3 loop reads CASSLEARNTEAFF. In nucleotides, the CDR3 is TGTGCCAGCAGCTTAGAGGCCCGGAACACTGAAGCTTTCTTT. The chain links TRBV7-9 to TRBJ1-1, with no clear D. Looked up from germline, CDR1 is SEHNR and CDR2 is FQNEAQ (reference sequence). The CDR3 totals 14 residues. V lost 1 base, J lost 1 base, and 7 bases lay in between.

The chain combines TRBV11-2 with TRBJ2-7; no definite D call. Germline lookup yields CDR1 SGHAT and CDR2 FQNNGV. The V gene lost 6 bases and the J gene lost 2 bases, with 20 bases spanning the gap. The CDR3 spans 16 residues. The CDR3 spells CASRSYGRSTTYEQYF. The CDR3 DNA reads as TGTGCCAGCAGGTCTTACGGCAGGAGCACGACCTACGAGCAGTACTTC.

This chain uses TRBV18 with TRBJ1-6; 8 bases map to TRBD1. CDR1 is KGHSH and CDR2 is LQKENI in the germline V gene. This CDR3 spans 14 amino acids. Trimming removed 5 bases from V and 9 bases from J; junction bases left unmatched: 6. CDR3 nucleotide sequence: TGTGCCAGCTCATCCGGACAGGGTTCTTCACCCCTCCACTTT. Its protein product is CASSSGQGSSPLHF.

A single count supports this clone. This chain links TRBV19 with TRBJ1-6; weak D call: TRBD1 (5 bases). CDR3 size: 16 residues. Germline V CDR1 and CDR2: LNHDA, SQIVND (reference sequence). Deletions cut 6 bases from V and 0 bases from J, with 12 bases between. CDR3 loop: CASRPTASSYNSPLHF. CDR3 bases: TGTGCCAGTAGGCCGACAGCGAGCTCCTATAATTCACCCCTCCACTTT.

This rearrangement joins TRBV11-2 to TRBJ1-2; D is undetermined. There are 13 residues in the CDR3. Germline loops: CDR1 SGHAT, CDR2 FQNNGV. Trimming pared 5 bases from V and 7 bases from J, leaving 14 bases between. The CDR3 loop is CASSPRLAAGYTF. For the CDR3, the DNA is TGTGCCAGCAGCCCCCGTCTCGCGGCTGGCTACACCTTC. Complete variable domain (other parts from reference TRBV11-2 and TRBJ1-2): EAGVAQSPRYKIIEKRQSVAFWCNPISGHATLYWYQQILGQGPKLLIQFQNNGVVDDSQLPKDRFSAERLKGVDSTLKIQPAKLEDSAVYLCASSPRLAAGYTFGSGTRLTVV.

V and J are TRBV6-1 and TRBJ1-6; 9 bases map to TRBD1. Germline V gene lookup returns CDR1 MNHNS and CDR2 SASEGT. After removal of 3 bases from V and 7 bases from J, the junction contained 7 bases not matched to a gene. The length of the CDR3 is 16 residues. The CDR3 bases are TGTGCCAGCAGTGATCCCGGGACAGGGAGAAATTCACCCCTCCACTTT. Protein sequence: CASSDPGTGRNSPLHF.

This chain links TRBV27 with TRBJ1-5; no definite D call. Deletions cut 3 bases from V and 0 bases from J, with 9 bases between. This CDR3 contains 15 residues. Germline V CDR1 and CDR2: MNHEY, SMNVEV (reference sequence). The CDR3 region is CASSFRDPSNQPQHF. The CDR3 bases are TGTGCCAGCAGTTTTAGAGACCCTAGCAATCAGCCCCAGCATTTT.

This clone occurred once. V and J are TRBV7-2 and TRBJ2-1; D may correspond to TRBD1 or TRBD2 (5 bases each). V lost 8 bases to trimming and J lost 3 bases, with 11 bases between them. The germline V gene has CDR1 SGHTA and CDR2 FQGNSA. There are 13 residues in the CDR3. The CDR3 sequence: CASGASIYNEQFF. The CDR3 bases are TGTGCCAGCGGGGCTAGCATCTACAATGAGCAGTTCTTC.

This sequence joins TRBV5-1 and TRBJ1-5; D might be TRBD1 (6 bases). V dropped 0 bases and J dropped 0 bases, with 7 bases sitting between them. CDR1 and CDR2 (germline): SGHRS, YFSETQ. There are 15 residues in the CDR3. This CDR3 is CASSLGGASNQPQHF. The CDR3 DNA reads TGCGCCAGCAGCTTGGGGGGGGCTAGCAATCAGCCCCAGCATTTT.

The genes are TRBV7-2 and TRBJ1-1; possibly TRBD1 for D (6 bases). Trimming removed 6 bases from V and 0 bases from J, with 11 bases in between. This CDR3 region has 14 residues. CDR1 SGHTA and CDR2 FQGNSA come from the germline V gene. The CDR3 reads CASRRQVMNTEAFF. CDR3 nucleotide sequence: TGTGCCAGCAGACGACAGGTAATGAACACTGAAGCTTTCTTT.

CDR3 sequence (DNA): TGTGCCAGCAGGGCGACTAGCGGGGGGCCTAGCTCCTACAATGAGCAGTTCTTC. Encoded protein: CASRATSGGPSSYNEQFF. The V gene is TRBV2, the J gene TRBJ2-1; 13 bases are a match to TRBD2. After removal of 6 bases from V and 0 bases from J, the junction contained 8 bases not matched to a gene. The CDR3 extends over 18 amino acids. The V gene's germline CDR1 is SNHLY and CDR2 FYNNEI. The complete variable domain, with remaining parts taken from reference TRBV2 and TRBJ2-1, reads EPEVTQTPSHQVTQMGQEVILRCVPISNHLYFYWYRQILGQKVEFLVSFYNNEISEKSEIFDDQFSVERPDGSNFTLKIRSTKLEDSAMYFCASRATSGGPSSYNEQFFGPGTRLTVL.

The rearrangement joins TRBV25-1 to TRBJ1-6, with D perhaps matching TRBD1 (5 bases). The CDR3 extends over 13 amino acids. Between the trimmed V and J ends, which lost 10 bases and 6 bases, there was a span of 13 bases. From germline, CDR1 is MGHDK and CDR2 SYGVNS. The CDR3 loop reads CAILGDGNSPLHF. CDR3 bases: TGTGCCATTTTAGGGGACGGTAATTCACCCCTCCACTTT.

The chain links TRBV19 to TRBJ1-4; TRBD1 matches at 9 bases. CDR1 is LNHDA, CDR2 SQIVND, per germline (reference sequence). The CDR3 spans 15 residues. J gave up 6 bases and V 4 bases, and 6 bases lay outside the gene matches. CDR3 DNA: TGTGCCAGTAGTAAACAGGGGGCGGCCGATGAAAAACTGTTTTTT. This encodes CASSKQGAADEKLFF.

The V and J genes are TRBV21-1 and TRBJ2-3; the table's D call, TRBD2, was not checked against the DNA. TRBV21-1 is flagged as a pseudogene. CDR3 length: 18 amino acids. Written as DNA, the CDR3 is TGTGCCAGCCAACGCTGCGCCCGACTAGCGGGGGCGGCAGATACGCAGTATTTT. It codes for CASQRCARLAGAADTQYF.

The gene calls are TRBV7-8 and TRBJ2-3; maybe TRBD2 (6 bases). The CDR3 is 17 residues long. Germline loops: CDR1 SGHVS, CDR2 FQNEAQ. Trimming shortened V by 1 base and J by 7 bases, and 21 bases separated the two germline ends. The CDR3 sequence is CASSLGGVGTAVNTQYF. The CDR3 DNA reads as TGTGCCAGCAGCTTAGGGGGGGTTGGGACCGCGGTCAATACGCAGTATTTT. The complete variable domain, with remaining parts taken from reference TRBV7-8 and TRBJ2-3, reads GAGVSQSPRYKVAKRGQDVALRCDPISGHVSLFWYQQALGQGPEFLTYFQNEAQLDKSGLPSDRFFAERPEGSVSTLKIQRTQQEDSAVYLCASSLGGVGTAVNTQYFGPGTRLTVL.

This clone came up once. V is TRBV7-7 and J is TRBJ2-3; 9 bases fit TRBD2. J was trimmed by 2 bases and V by 5 bases; bases with no gene match: 2. CDR1 is SSHAT, CDR2 FNYEAQ, per germline (reference sequence). The CDR3 runs to 14 residues. CDR3 sequence reads: CASSRTSATDTQYF. CDR3 coding DNA: TGTGCCAGCAGCCGGACTAGCGCCACAGATACGCAGTATTTT.

This sequence joins TRBV6-1 and TRBJ2-7, with 8 bases aligning to TRBD1. The CDR3 has 14 amino acids. V gave up 3 bases and J gave up 7 bases; unmatched junction bases: 8. Germline CDR1 MNHNS, CDR2 SASEGT. The CDR3 is CASSDFRTGWEQYF. CDR3 in DNA: TGTGCCAGCAGTGATTTCAGGACAGGGTGGGAGCAGTACTTC.

This chain uses TRBV30 with TRBJ1-1; D is undetermined. Per the germline V gene, CDR1 is GTSNPN and CDR2 is SVGIG (reference sequence). This CDR3 is built from 12 residues. Trimming left V 5 bases short and J 0 bases short, with 7 bases between. Written as DNA, the CDR3 is TGTGCCTGGGGACGTCTGAACACTGAAGCTTTCTTT. It encodes CAWGRLNTEAFF.

This clone was observed a handful of times. V gene TRBV4-2 combines with J gene TRBJ2-3; the D is unclear. The CDR3 totals 13 residues. Trimming removed 3 bases at V and 5 bases at J, with 9 bases between. CDR1 is LGHNA, CDR2 YNFKEQ, per germline. The CDR3 reads CASSQATGDTQYF. The CDR3 DNA is TGTGCCAGCAGCCAGGCCACTGGAGATACGCAGTATTTT.

The rearrangement uses TRBV5-1 and TRBJ2-5; tentative D call: TRBD2 (6 bases). The length of the CDR3 is 14 residues. Germline V lookup: CDR1 SGHRS, CDR2 YFSETQ. Trimming took off 0 bases at V and 3 bases at J, with 9 bases between the two ends. The CDR3 nucleotides read TGCGCCAGCAGCTTGGGTAGCGGTAAAGAGACCCAGTACTTC. The encoded protein is CASSLGSGKETQYF.

The CDR3 DNA follows: TGTGCCAGCAGAGGTGACAGAGCCTACGAGCAGTACTTC. It codes for CASRGDRAYEQYF. This sequence joins TRBV2 and TRBJ2-7, with D perhaps TRBD1 (5 bases). Germline V gene data show CDR1 as SNHLY and CDR2 as FYNNEI. The CDR3 totals 13 residues. V was cut by 6 bases and J by 2 bases, with 11 bases left in between.

V usage is TRBV5-1 and J usage is TRBJ2-3, with 7 bases aligning to TRBD2. Trimming at V came to 4 bases and at J to 2 bases, leaving 10 bases not matched to a gene. Germline V gives CDR1 SGHRS, CDR2 YFSETQ. The CDR3 length is 16 residues. The CDR3 nucleotides read TGCGCCAGCAGCCGGGAGGCTAGCGGATTCACAGATACGCAGTATTTT. It is translated as CASSREASGFTDTQYF.

The chain carries TRBV5-4 and TRBJ2-3, with TRBD2 matching over 12 bases. The length of the CDR3 is 15 residues. Germline CDR1 and CDR2: SGHNT and YYREEE (reference sequence). With V trimmed by 4 bases and J by 4 bases, 4 bases remained unmatched. The CDR3 spells CASSRTSGDSDTQYF. The CDR3 region has the DNA TGTGCCAGCAGCCGGACTAGCGGGGACTCAGATACGCAGTATTTT.

CDR3 protein: CASSLESLGGRDNEQFF. Written as DNA, the CDR3 is TGCGCCAGCAGCTTGGAATCGCTAGGGGGGCGCGATAATGAGCAGTTCTTC. The chain combines TRBV5-1 with TRBJ2-1; D is tentatively TRBD1 or TRBD2 (6 bases each). V shed 0 bases and J shed 7 bases, with 20 bases lying between them. In germline, CDR1 is SGHRS, CDR2 YFSETQ. The CDR3 has 17 amino acids.

The chain uses TRBV4-2 and TRBJ1-2; D is unclear. The germline CDR1 and CDR2 sequences are LGHNA and YNFKEQ. The CDR3 has 12 amino acids. The ends were cut back, 5 bases at V and 4 bases at J, with 8 bases in the middle. Here the CDR3 DNA reads TGTGCCAGCAGCTTGGAAATCTATGGCTACACCTTC. Its protein product is CASSLEIYGYTF.